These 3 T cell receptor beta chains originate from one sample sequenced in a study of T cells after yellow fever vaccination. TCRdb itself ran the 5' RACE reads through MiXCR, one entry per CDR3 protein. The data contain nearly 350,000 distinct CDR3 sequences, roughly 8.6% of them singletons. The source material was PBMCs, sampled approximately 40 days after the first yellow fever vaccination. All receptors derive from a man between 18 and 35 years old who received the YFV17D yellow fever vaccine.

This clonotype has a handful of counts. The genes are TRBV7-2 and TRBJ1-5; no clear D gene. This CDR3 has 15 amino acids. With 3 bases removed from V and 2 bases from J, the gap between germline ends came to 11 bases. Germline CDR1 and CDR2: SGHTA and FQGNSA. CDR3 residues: CASSFAGNGNQPQHF. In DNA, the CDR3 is TGTGCCAGCAGCTTTGCGGGGAACGGCAATCAGCCCCAGCATTTT.

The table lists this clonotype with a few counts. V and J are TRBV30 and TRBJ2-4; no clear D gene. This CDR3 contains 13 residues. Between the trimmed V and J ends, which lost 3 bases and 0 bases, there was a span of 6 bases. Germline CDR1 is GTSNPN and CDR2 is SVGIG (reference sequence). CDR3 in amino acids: CAWRSVAKNIQYF. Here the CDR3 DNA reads TGTGCCTGGAGAAGTGTAGCCAAAAACATTCAGTACTTC.

The CDR3 DNA reads TGTGCCAGCAGTCCGACTGGAAACACCATATATTTT. Translation: CASSPTGNTIYF. The chain has TRBV12-3 or TRBV12-4 and TRBJ1-3; D gene uncertain. Trimming stripped 5 bases from V and 2 bases from J, with 4 bases between. The CDR3 consists of 12 residues.